The clone carrying this T cell receptor (beta chain) was picked up one time. Its antigen is not identified. V lost 0 bases to trimming and J lost 7 bases, with 9 bases between them. Germline CDR1 and CDR2: KGHDR and SFDVKD. The CDR3 runs 14 residues. These data belong to a study of post-analysis software for immune sequencing data. Study observations and caveats: When patients were compared with controls, about five TRBV segments were more frequent, TRBV5-6, TRBV5-1 and TRBV20-1 among them.

TCR beta libraries were prepared from cDNA with unique molecular identifiers. Out of roughly 0.95 to 11 million T cells, about 520,000 cDNA molecules were generated. MiXCR, run by TCRdb on the PCR reads, gives a single entry per CDR3 protein. The sample has 750,000 to 900,000 distinct CDR3 sequences; about 45% are singletons. The chain uses TRBV24-1 and TRBJ2-1; the D is unclear. Sequencing was done on a sample of blood. The origin of this receptor is a girl aged 5-17 years with multiple sclerosis. The DNA for the CDR3 is TGTGCCACCAGTGATTTGTTTTTATCTAATGAGCAGTTCTTC. This encodes CATSDLFLSNEQFF.